This TCR beta chain derives from a study of T cell responses to AZD1222 COVID-19 vaccine. General study points: Of the AZD1222 recipients, only six or seven were seropositive at baseline. CD4 TCRs covered the whole spike, strongest at regions 160-218 and 743-854.

Germline V gives CDR1 LNHDA, CDR2 SQIVND (reference sequence). Trimming took off 1 base at V and 5 bases at J, with 15 bases between the two ends. The length of the CDR3 is 16 residues. Points on this clone: Its target is not known.

Assay used: immunoSEQ multiplex PCR; TCRdb lists only in-frame clones, some missing. The table has about 100,000 clones, roughly nine tenths seen once. The sequenced sample was peripheral blood, obtained on day 0 of AZD1222 vaccination. The sequence derives from an adult in good health. The rearrangement uses TRBV19 and TRBJ1-5; perhaps TRBD1 as D (6 bases). The chain's CDR3 is CASSIGGRGAHQPQHF. CDR3 nucleotides: TGTGCCAGTAGTATAGGGGGTCGGGGGGCCCATCAGCCCCAGCATTTT.